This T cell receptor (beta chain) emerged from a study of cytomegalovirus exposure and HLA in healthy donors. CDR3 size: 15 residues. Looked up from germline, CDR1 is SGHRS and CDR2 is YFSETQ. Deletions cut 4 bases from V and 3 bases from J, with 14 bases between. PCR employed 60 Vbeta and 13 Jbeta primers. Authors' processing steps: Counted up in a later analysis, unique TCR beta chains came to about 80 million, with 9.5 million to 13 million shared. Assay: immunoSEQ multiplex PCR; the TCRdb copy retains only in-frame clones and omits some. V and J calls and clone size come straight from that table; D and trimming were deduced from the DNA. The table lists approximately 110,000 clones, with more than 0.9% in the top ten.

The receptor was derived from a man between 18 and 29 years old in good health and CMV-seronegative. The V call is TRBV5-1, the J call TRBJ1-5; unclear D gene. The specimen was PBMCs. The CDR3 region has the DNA TGCGCCAGCAGCGAGGGAACGATTAACAATCAGCCCCAGCATTTT. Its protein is CASSEGTINNQPQHF.